These 16 T cell receptor beta chains share one sample of origin, sequenced in a study of control samples from healthy donors and cancer patients. Assay: immunoSEQ multiplex PCR; the TCRdb copy retains only in-frame clones and omits some. The table records 63,000 or so clones, 89% of them present only once. The sequenced material came from PBMCs. These receptors were obtained from a man aged 55 to 69 with colorectal cancer.

The chain uses TRBV3-1 (or the pseudogene TRBV3-2) and TRBJ1-4; D unresolved. This CDR3 has 16 amino acids. The germline V and J ends were trimmed by 3 bases and 5 bases, with 16 bases remaining between them. Germline values: CDR1 LGHDT, CDR2 YNNKEL (reference sequence). The CDR3 loop is CASSHHQAGANEKLFF. CDR3 DNA sequence: TGTGCCAGCAGCCACCATCAAGCGGGCGCGAATGAAAAACTGTTTTTT.

The chain carries TRBV6-1 and TRBJ1-2; TRBD1 might be the D (6 bases). In germline, CDR1 is MNHNS, CDR2 SASEGT. The V gene lost 2 bases and the J gene lost 8 bases, with 15 bases spanning the gap. The CDR3 runs 14 residues. The CDR3 DNA is TGTGCCAGCAGTGAATACGTGAGGGGGAAGGGCTACACCTTC. It specifies CASSEYVRGKGYTF.

J is TRBJ2-5 and V is TRBV10-2, with TRBD2 matching over 10 bases. This CDR3 has 16 amino acids. Germline V gene sequence: CDR1 WSHSY, CDR2 SAAADI. Germline trimming cut 3 bases from V and 6 bases from J; bases unmatched to any gene: 10. This CDR3 is CASSDSLERGGKTQYF. The CDR3, as DNA: TGCGCCAGCAGTGATTCCCTGGAGCGGGGGGGCAAGACCCAGTACTTC.

The chain recombines TRBV7-2 with TRBJ2-1; a weak D match, TRBD2 (7 bases). Germline V CDR1 and CDR2: SGHTA, FQGNSA. Trimming removed 5 bases at V and 0 bases at J, with 17 bases between. The CDR3 contains 17 residues. The CDR3 is CASSPRRGRSSYNEQFF. The CDR3 DNA sequence: TGTGCCAGCAGCCCCAGGCGGGGGCGGAGCTCCTACAATGAGCAGTTCTTC.

The V call is TRBV19, the J call TRBJ1-1; TRBD1 is a possible D gene (6 bases). The CDR3 extends over 15 amino acids. CDR1 and CDR2 (germline): LNHDA, SQIVND (reference sequence). The V gene lost 5 bases and the J gene lost 4 bases, with 17 bases spanning the gap. The CDR3 spells CASSQPGGAGTEAFF. CDR3 in DNA: TGTGCCAGTAGTCAACCCGGGGGCGCCGGCACTGAAGCTTTCTTT.

This sequence joins TRBV5-1 and TRBJ2-1; D may be TRBD1 or TRBD2 (6 bases each). The length of the CDR3 is 15 residues. V was trimmed by 1 base and J by 9 bases, leaving 17 bases between them. From germline, CDR1 is SGHRS and CDR2 YFSETQ. The DNA of the CDR3 is TGCGCCAGCAGCTTGCGGCCGGGGGCCAAGGGTGAGCAGTTCTTC. Translation gives CASSLRPGAKGEQFF.

As regards this clone: A junction end diverges from the germline sequence, so it may reflect a read error. V gene TRBV18 combines with J gene TRBJ2-5; D not certain. Germline lookup yields CDR1 KGHSH and CDR2 LQKENI. There are 12 residues in the CDR3. CDR3 sequence: CASSPPMGTQYF. Here the CDR3 DNA reads TGTGCCAGCTCCCCACCTATGGGGACCCAGTACTTC.

DNA for the CDR3: TGTGCCAGCAGGGTTAGCATATTAGGAAATGAGCAGTTCTTC. Amino acid sequence: CASRVSILGNEQFF. The chain links TRBV7-2 to TRBJ2-1, with D unresolved. The germline gives CDR1 SGHTA, CDR2 FQGNSA. The V end was cut by 6 bases, the J end by 7 bases, with 16 bases between. The CDR3 runs to 14 residues. The entire variable domain, with the rest obtained from reference TRBV7-2 and TRBJ2-1, is as follows: GAGVSQSPSNKVTEKGKDVELRCDPISGHTALYWYRQSLGQGLEFLIYFQGNSAPDKSGLPSDRFSAERTGGSVSTLTIQRTQQEDSAVYLCASRVSILGNEQFFGPGTRLTVL.

This CDR3 reads CASSQGGLGETQYF. The CDR3 coding sequence is TGTGCCAGCAGCCAAGGGGGGCTAGGAGAGACCCAGTACTTC. V and J are TRBV3-1 (or the pseudogene TRBV3-2) and TRBJ2-5; a weak D match, TRBD1 (6 bases). V was cut by 1 base and J by 4 bases, with 10 bases left in between. The V gene's germline CDR1 is LGHDT and CDR2 YNNKEL (reference sequence). CDR3 length: 14 residues.

This chain joins TRBV15 and TRBJ2-7; the D is unclear. The V and J ends lost 4 bases and 3 bases respectively, with 7 bases between them. CDR1 LNHNV and CDR2 YYDKDF come from the germline V gene (reference sequence). The CDR3 length is 12 residues. The CDR3: CATSMKGYEQYF. CDR3 in DNA: TGTGCCACCAGCATGAAGGGCTACGAGCAGTACTTC.

The chain recombines TRBV5-5 with TRBJ1-1; TRBD1 matches 7 bases. This CDR3 region has 14 residues. Germline assignment: CDR1 SGHKS and CDR2 YYEKEE (reference sequence). J gave up 1 base and V 5 bases, and 5 bases lay outside the gene matches. In nucleotides, the CDR3 is TGTGCCAGCAGATACCGACAGGGGAACACTGAAGCTTTCTTT. Its translation: CASRYRQGNTEAFF.

This sequence joins TRBV5-1 and TRBJ1-1; no clear D gene. In germline, CDR1 is SGHRS, CDR2 YFSETQ. V was clipped by 0 bases and J by 0 bases, with 9 bases between them. This CDR3 comprises 15 residues. CDR3 residues: CASSLVTAMNTEAFF. CDR3 DNA: TGCGCCAGCAGCTTGGTAACAGCGATGAACACTGAAGCTTTCTTT.

This clone was observed a single time. The chain carries TRBV6-6 and TRBJ2-1; possibly TRBD1 for D (6 bases). CDR1 and CDR2 (germline): MNHNY, SVGAGI (reference sequence). This CDR3 is built from 14 residues. Trimming left V 5 bases short and J 4 bases short, with 12 bases between. CDR3 loop: CASSPGQFYNEQFF. CDR3 nucleotide sequence: TGTGCCAGCAGTCCTGGACAGTTTTACAATGAGCAGTTCTTC.

The gene calls are TRBV6-5 and TRBJ1-3; D is unclear. V was trimmed by 7 bases and J by 0 bases, leaving 13 bases between them. This CDR3 comprises 15 residues. The germline CDR1 and CDR2 sequences are MNHEY and SVGAGI. Written as DNA, the CDR3 is TGTGCCAGCACCGCCGAAGCCACCTCTGGAAACACCATATATTTT. Its protein is CASTAEATSGNTIYF.

This chain uses TRBV2 with TRBJ2-7; 8 bases fit TRBD1. The CDR3 spans 14 residues. Germline trimming cut 6 bases from V and 3 bases from J; bases unmatched to any gene: 7. Germline CDR1 SNHLY, CDR2 FYNNEI. The CDR3 nucleotides read TGTGCCAGCAGGATGGGACAGGCCCACTACGAGCAGTACTTC. Amino acids: CASRMGQAHYEQYF.

The chain is built from TRBV5-4 and TRBJ1-6, with D uncertain. CDR1 and CDR2 from the germline V gene are SGHNT and YYREEE (reference sequence). CDR3 length: 16 amino acids. V was pared by 2 bases and J by 4 bases, with 13 bases between. The CDR3 nucleotides read TGTGCCAGCAGCTTCTTGACCGAGAATTATAATTCACCCCTCCACTTT. Its protein is CASSFLTENYNSPLHF.